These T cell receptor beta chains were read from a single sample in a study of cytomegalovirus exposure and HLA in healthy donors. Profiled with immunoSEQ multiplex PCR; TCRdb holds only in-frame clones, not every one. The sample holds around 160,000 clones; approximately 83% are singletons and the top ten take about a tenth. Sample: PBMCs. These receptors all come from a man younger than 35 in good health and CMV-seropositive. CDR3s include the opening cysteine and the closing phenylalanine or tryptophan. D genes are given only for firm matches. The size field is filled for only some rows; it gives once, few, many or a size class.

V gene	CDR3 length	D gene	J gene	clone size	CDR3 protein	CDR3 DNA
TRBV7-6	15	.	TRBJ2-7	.	CASSLALIGGGEQYF	TGTGCCAGCAGCTTAGCGCTAATTGGGGGCGGTGAGCAGTACTTC
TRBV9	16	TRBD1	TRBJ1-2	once	CASSVPGGQGGGGYTF	TGTGCCAGCAGCGTACCCGGTGGACAGGGGGGTGGGGGCTACACCTTC
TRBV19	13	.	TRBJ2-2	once	CASSIVGGGELFF	TGTGCCAGTAGTATAGTGGGAGGCGGGGAGCTGTTTTTT
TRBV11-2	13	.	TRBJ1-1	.	CASSFGQRTEAFF	TGTGCCAGCAGCTTCGGACAGAGGACTGAAGCTTTCTTT
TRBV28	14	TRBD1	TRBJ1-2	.	CASSSPGQGNGYTF	TGTGCCAGCAGCTCACCGGGACAGGGGAACGGCTACACCTTC
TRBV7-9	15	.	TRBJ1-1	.	CASSSPSQGRGEAFF	TGTGCCAGCAGCTCCCCGTCACAGGGAAGGGGAGAAGCTTTCTTT
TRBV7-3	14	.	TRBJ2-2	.	CASSRLTQSGELFF	TGTGCCAGCAGCCGCCTGACACAATCCGGGGAGCTGTTTTTT
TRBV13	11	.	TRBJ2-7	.	CASSLDSGQYF	TGTGCCAGCAGCTTAGATAGTGGGCAGTACTTC
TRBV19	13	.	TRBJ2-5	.	CASRVQGQETQYF	TGTGCCAGTAGGGTACAGGGTCAAGAGACCCAGTACTTC
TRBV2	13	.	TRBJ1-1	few	CASSGQQNTEAFF	TGTGCCAGCAGTGGACAGCAGAACACTGAAGCTTTCTTT